This T cell receptor (beta chain) was observed in a study of shared clonotypes between healthy human individuals. Using immunoSEQ multiplex PCR, the repertoire was profiled, and TCRdb retains in-frame clones only, with some absent. The profile shows some 550,000 clones, roughly 97% of them singletons. This CDR3 region has 14 residues. The germline V gene has CDR1 LNHNV and CDR2 YYDKDF (reference sequence). V was cut by 1 base and J by 4 bases, with 9 bases left in between. The TCR originated in a woman aged 25 to 45 in good health. The gene calls are TRBV15 and TRBJ2-3; D gene ambiguous. Sequenced material: naive CD4+ T cells sorted from blood. As for subset: CD45RA+ positively selected. The CDR3: CATSRGGVSDTQYF. CDR3 sequence (DNA): TGTGCCACCAGCAGAGGAGGAGTTTCAGATACGCAGTATTTT.